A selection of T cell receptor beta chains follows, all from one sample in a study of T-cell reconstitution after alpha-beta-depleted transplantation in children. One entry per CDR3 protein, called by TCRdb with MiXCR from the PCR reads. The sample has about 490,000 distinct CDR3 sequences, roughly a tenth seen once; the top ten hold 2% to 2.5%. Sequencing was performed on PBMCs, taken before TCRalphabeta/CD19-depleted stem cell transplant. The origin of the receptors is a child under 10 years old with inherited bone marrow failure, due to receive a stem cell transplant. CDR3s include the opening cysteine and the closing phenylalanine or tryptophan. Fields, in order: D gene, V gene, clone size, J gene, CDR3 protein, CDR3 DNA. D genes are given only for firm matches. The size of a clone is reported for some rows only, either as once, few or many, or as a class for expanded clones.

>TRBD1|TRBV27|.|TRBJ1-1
CASSTYRGRTEAFF
TGTGCCAGCAGTACGTACAGGGGTAGGACTGAAGCTTTCTTT
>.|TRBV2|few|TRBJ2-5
CASKGLATQETQYF
TGTGCCAGCAAGGGGCTAGCGACCCAAGAGACCCAGTACTTC
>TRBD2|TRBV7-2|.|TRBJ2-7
CASSSPREGALSYEQYF
TGTGCCAGCAGCTCACCGCGGGAGGGGGCACTAAGTTACGAGCAGTACTTC
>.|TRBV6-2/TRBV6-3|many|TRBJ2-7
CASSYPGTAYEQYF
TGTGCCAGCAGTTACCCCGGGACGGCTTACGAGCAGTACTTC
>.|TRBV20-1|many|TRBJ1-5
CSAGRLTASSNQPQHF
TGCAGTGCTGGAAGACTGACAGCTAGTAGCAATCAGCCCCAGCATTTT
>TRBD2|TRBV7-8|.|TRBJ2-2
CASSHLAGSTGELFF
TGTGCCAGCTCCCATCTAGCGGGTAGCACCGGGGAGCTGTTTTTT
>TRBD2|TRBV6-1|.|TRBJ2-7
CASRSGVSGSFAYEQYF
TGTGCCAGCAGGTCCGGGGTTAGCGGGAGTTTCGCCTACGAGCAGTACTTC
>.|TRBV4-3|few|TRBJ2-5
CASSQDPWGLGGETQYF
TGCGCCAGCAGCCAAGACCCCTGGGGACTTGGAGGCGAGACCCAGTACTTC
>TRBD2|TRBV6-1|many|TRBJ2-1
CASGRLAGYNEQFF
TGTGCCAGCGGGCGGTTAGCGGGGTACAATGAGCAGTTCTTC
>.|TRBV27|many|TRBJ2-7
CASSLSGLVSYEQYF
TGTGCCAGCAGTTTATCTGGGCTAGTATCCTACGAGCAGTACTTC
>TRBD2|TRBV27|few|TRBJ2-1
CASSLLTTSGPYNEQFF
TGTGCCAGCAGTTTACTGACTACTAGCGGCCCCTACAATGAGCAGTTCTTC
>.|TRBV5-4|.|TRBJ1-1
CASSLRLVGMNTEAFF
TGTGCCAGCAGCTTGCGATTGGTAGGGATGAACACTGAAGCTTTCTTT
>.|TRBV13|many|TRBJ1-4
CASSQRTVNEKLFF
TGTGCCAGCAGCCAAAGGACGGTTAATGAAAAACTGTTTTTT
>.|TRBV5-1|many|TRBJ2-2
CASSLVIHAGAGELFF
TGCGCCAGCAGCTTGGTCATTCACGCAGGTGCCGGGGAGCTGTTTTTT
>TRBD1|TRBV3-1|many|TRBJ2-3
CASSHNRGSTDTQYF
TGTGCCAGCAGCCACAACAGGGGAAGCACAGATACGCAGTATTTT
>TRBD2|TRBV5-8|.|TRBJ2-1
CASSSKPGLANPYNEQFF
TGTGCCAGCAGCAGTAAGCCGGGACTAGCGAACCCCTACAATGAGCAGTTCTTC
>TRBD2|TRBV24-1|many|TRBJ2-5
CATSDLTSGSETQYF
TGTGCCACCAGTGACCTGACTAGCGGGAGTGAGACCCAGTACTTC
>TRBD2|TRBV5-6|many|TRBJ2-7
CASSESSGRAVYEQYF
TGTGCCAGCAGCGAATCTAGCGGGAGGGCGGTCTACGAGCAGTACTTC
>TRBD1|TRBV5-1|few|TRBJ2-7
CASRVDRSSYEQYF
TGCGCCAGCCGGGTGGACAGGAGCTCCTACGAGCAGTACTTC
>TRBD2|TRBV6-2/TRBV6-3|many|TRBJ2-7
CASNRLAGASYEQYF
TGTGCCAGCAACAGACTAGCGGGAGCCTCCTACGAGCAGTACTTC
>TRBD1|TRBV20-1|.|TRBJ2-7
CSAATMGQGAAYEQYF
TGCAGTGCTGCTACGATGGGACAGGGGGCCGCCTACGAGCAGTACTTC
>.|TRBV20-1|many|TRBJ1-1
CSAPWRGGEAFF
TGCAGTGCTCCTTGGCGGGGGGGTGAAGCTTTCTTT
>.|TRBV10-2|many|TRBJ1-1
CASSETYRALGVNTEAFF
TGCGCCAGCAGTGAGACGTACAGGGCCTTGGGGGTTAACACTGAAGCTTTCTTT